The rows below give T cell receptor beta chains drawn from one sample of a study of somatic mutations in cytotoxic T cells in rheumatoid arthritis. Generated by immunoSEQ multiplex PCR, the TCRdb table keeps only in-frame clones and is missing some. Of roughly 30,000 clones in the sample, approximately 85% are singletons; the top ten hold under 9%. Sequenced sample: CD8+ T cells sorted from blood. Receptors were obtained from an adult with rheumatoid arthritis. CDR3s include the opening cysteine and the closing phenylalanine or tryptophan. Each record gives: CDR3 protein, CDR3 DNA, D gene, J gene, clone size, V gene. The D gene is left open where the match is weak. Rows give clone size only sometimes, using once, few, many, or a class for an expanded clone.

CDR3 protein: CASSPGTGELFF; CDR3 DNA: TGTGCCAGCAGCCCTGGGACCGGGGAGCTGTTTTTT; D gene: .; J gene: TRBJ2-2; clone size: .; V gene: TRBV7-3
CDR3 protein: CASSLRIVGDGYTF; CDR3 DNA: TGTGCCAGCAGCTTACGAATCGTCGGGGATGGCTACACCTTC; D gene: .; J gene: TRBJ1-2; clone size: .; V gene: TRBV7-3
CDR3 protein: CASSLQLGVNTEAFF; CDR3 DNA: TGTGCCAGCAGTTTACAGCTCGGGGTGAACACTGAAGCTTTCTTT; D gene: .; J gene: TRBJ1-1; clone size: .; V gene: TRBV27
CDR3 protein: CASSYGSPGAYEQYF; CDR3 DNA: TGTGCCAGCAGTTACGGCTCTCCCGGGGCCTACGAGCAGTACTTC; D gene: .; J gene: TRBJ2-7; clone size: once; V gene: TRBV6-5
CDR3 protein: CASSQDSAGGPDTQYF; CDR3 DNA: TGTGCCAGCAGCCAAGATAGCGCGGGGGGGCCAGATACGCAGTATTTT; D gene: TRBD2; J gene: TRBJ2-3; clone size: .; V gene: TRBV4-2
CDR3 protein: CASSPLSGGGYGYTF; CDR3 DNA: TGTGCCAGCAGCCCGCTTAGCGGGGGCGGGTATGGCTACACCTTC; D gene: .; J gene: TRBJ1-2; clone size: .; V gene: TRBV13
CDR3 protein: CASSKQGGGDQPQHF; CDR3 DNA: TGTGCCAGCAGTAAGCAGGGGGGTGGTGATCAGCCCCAGCATTTT; D gene: TRBD1; J gene: TRBJ1-5; clone size: once; V gene: TRBV6-5
CDR3 protein: CASSLTGTRGAYEQYF; CDR3 DNA: TGTGCCAGTAGCCTGACCGGGACCCGGGGGGCCTACGAGCAGTACTTC; D gene: TRBD2; J gene: TRBJ2-7; clone size: .; V gene: TRBV19
CDR3 protein: CASSDRGLEKLFF; CDR3 DNA: TGCGCCAGCAGTGACAGGGGGCTCGAAAAACTGTTTTTT; D gene: TRBD1; J gene: TRBJ1-4; clone size: .; V gene: TRBV5-1
CDR3 protein: CSVEDLGGVGETQYF; CDR3 DNA: TGCAGCGTTGAAGATCTGGGGGGCGTAGGGGAGACCCAGTACTTC; D gene: .; J gene: TRBJ2-5; clone size: .; V gene: TRBV29-1
CDR3 protein: CASSDPNTEAFF; CDR3 DNA: TGTGCCAGTAGTGACCCGAACACTGAAGCTTTCTTT; D gene: .; J gene: TRBJ1-1; clone size: few; V gene: TRBV19
CDR3 protein: CASSQDGGGNTEAFF; CDR3 DNA: TGCGCCAGCAGCCAAGACGGGGGGGGGAACACTGAAGCTTTCTTT; D gene: .; J gene: TRBJ1-1; clone size: .; V gene: TRBV4-3
CDR3 protein: CASSVDVGGEQYF; CDR3 DNA: TGTGCCAGCAGCGTAGACGTGGGTGGCGAGCAGTACTTC; D gene: .; J gene: TRBJ2-7; clone size: .; V gene: TRBV9
CDR3 protein: CASSSSGTFYNEQFF; CDR3 DNA: TGTGCCAGCAGTTCCTCCGGGACTTTCTACAATGAGCAGTTCTTC; D gene: .; J gene: TRBJ2-1; clone size: once; V gene: TRBV6-6
CDR3 protein: CASSPRTGTNTEAFF; CDR3 DNA: TGTGCCAGCAGTCCCCGGACAGGGACAAACACTGAAGCTTTCTTT; D gene: TRBD1; J gene: TRBJ1-1; clone size: .; V gene: TRBV27
CDR3 protein: CATSRDHSGGRPQHF; CDR3 DNA: TGTGCCACCAGCAGAGATCATTCGGGTGGCCGGCCCCAGCATTTT; D gene: .; J gene: TRBJ1-5; clone size: few; V gene: TRBV15
CDR3 protein: CASSPAYGYTF; CDR3 DNA: TGTGCCAGCAGCCCGGCCTATGGCTACACCTTC; D gene: .; J gene: TRBJ1-2; clone size: .; V gene: TRBV7-9
CDR3 protein: CASSKELAGENEQFF; CDR3 DNA: TGTGCCAGCAGCAAAGAACTAGCGGGAGAAAATGAGCAGTTCTTC; D gene: .; J gene: TRBJ2-1; clone size: .; V gene: TRBV21-1
CDR3 protein: CASSDSGEGPNEQFF; CDR3 DNA: TGTGCCAGCAGTGACTCGGGGGAGGGCCCCAATGAGCAGTTCTTC; D gene: TRBD2; J gene: TRBJ2-1; clone size: .; V gene: TRBV6-4
CDR3 protein: CASSQEAGGSYEQYF; CDR3 DNA: TGTGCCAGCAGCCAAGAAGCGGGGGGGTCCTACGAGCAGTACTTC; D gene: TRBD2; J gene: TRBJ2-7; clone size: .; V gene: TRBV4-2
CDR3 protein: CASSQVSVRTQLFF; CDR3 DNA: TGCGCCAGCAGCCAAGTATCCGTACGGACTCAGCTGTTTTTT; D gene: .; J gene: TRBJ2-2; clone size: .; V gene: TRBV4-1
CDR3 protein: CASSLGGGSNYGYTF; CDR3 DNA: TGTGCCAGCAGCTTGGGGGGGGGCAGTAACTATGGCTACACCTTC; D gene: .; J gene: TRBJ1-2; clone size: .; V gene: TRBV5-4
CDR3 protein: CASSATGTGELFF; CDR3 DNA: TGTGCCAGCAGCGCCACAGGGACCGGGGAGCTGTTTTTT; D gene: .; J gene: TRBJ2-2; clone size: .; V gene: TRBV9
CDR3 protein: CASSYAGAYEQYF; CDR3 DNA: TGTGCCAGCAGTTACGCGGGAGCGTACGAGCAGTACTTC; D gene: TRBD2; J gene: TRBJ2-7; clone size: .; V gene: TRBV6-5
CDR3 protein: CAWSVPGGGEGEKLFF; CDR3 DNA: TGTGCCTGGAGCGTACCAGGGGGGGGCGAGGGTGAAAAACTGTTTTTT; D gene: TRBD1; J gene: TRBJ1-4; clone size: .; V gene: TRBV30
CDR3 protein: CASNTGGTSGYTF; CDR3 DNA: TGTGCCAGTAATACTGGGGGAACGAGTGGCTACACCTTC; D gene: .; J gene: TRBJ1-2; clone size: .; V gene: TRBV19
CDR3 protein: CASSPSRGGADTQYF; CDR3 DNA: TGTGCCAGCAGCCCGTCGCGGGGGGGAGCAGATACGCAGTATTTT; D gene: TRBD2; J gene: TRBJ2-3; clone size: .; V gene: TRBV13
CDR3 protein: CASSAGRDEQFF; CDR3 DNA: TGTGCCAGCAGCGCGGGACGGGATGAGCAGTTCTTC; D gene: .; J gene: TRBJ2-1; clone size: .; V gene: TRBV7-9
CDR3 protein: CASSENMNTEAFF; CDR3 DNA: TGTGCCAGCAGCGAGAATATGAACACTGAAGCTTTCTTT; D gene: .; J gene: TRBJ1-1; clone size: .; V gene: TRBV6-1
CDR3 protein: CASSLGTGRTQYF; CDR3 DNA: TGTGCCAGCAGCTTAGGAACGGGCCGCACCCAGTACTTC; D gene: .; J gene: TRBJ2-5; clone size: few; V gene: TRBV7-9
CDR3 protein: CASSLLAGVANTGELFF; CDR3 DNA: TGCGCCAGCAGCCTACTAGCGGGAGTCGCGAACACCGGGGAGCTGTTTTTT; D gene: TRBD2; J gene: TRBJ2-2; clone size: .; V gene: TRBV4-1
CDR3 protein: CASSAGTVEAFF; CDR3 DNA: TGTGCCAGCAGCGCCGGGACGGTTGAAGCTTTCTTT; D gene: .; J gene: TRBJ1-1; clone size: .; V gene: TRBV5-6
CDR3 protein: CASSLLLAGGGSTGELFF; CDR3 DNA: TGTGCCAGCAGCTTGCTATTAGCGGGAGGTGGCTCCACCGGGGAGCTGTTTTTT; D gene: TRBD2; J gene: TRBJ2-2; clone size: .; V gene: TRBV5-5
CDR3 protein: CASSLEGTSLGADTQYF; CDR3 DNA: TGTGCCAGCAGCTTAGAGGGGACTAGCCTAGGGGCAGATACGCAGTATTTT; D gene: TRBD2; J gene: TRBJ2-3; clone size: medium-sized; V gene: TRBV11-2
CDR3 protein: CASSEGEGTAYGYTF; CDR3 DNA: TGTGCCAGCAGTGAAGGCGAGGGGACCGCCTATGGCTACACCTTC; D gene: .; J gene: TRBJ1-2; clone size: .; V gene: TRBV6-1
CDR3 protein: CASSPPGGTGELFF; CDR3 DNA: TGTGCCAGCAGCCCCCCCGGAGGGACCGGGGAGCTGTTTTTT; D gene: .; J gene: TRBJ2-2; clone size: .; V gene: TRBV7-9
CDR3 protein: CASSLGQETQYF; CDR3 DNA: TGCGCCAGCAGCTTGGGTCAAGAGACCCAGTACTTC; D gene: .; J gene: TRBJ2-5; clone size: .; V gene: TRBV5-1
CDR3 protein: CAIRDTRIGALGGYGYTF; CDR3 DNA: TGTGCCATCAGAGATACCCGTATCGGGGCATTGGGGGGCTATGGCTACACCTTC; D gene: .; J gene: TRBJ1-2; clone size: .; V gene: TRBV10-3
CDR3 protein: CASSEVATLPYNEQFF; CDR3 DNA: TGTGCCAGCAGTGAAGTGGCTACGCTCCCCTACAATGAGCAGTTCTTC; D gene: .; J gene: TRBJ2-1; clone size: .; V gene: TRBV6-1
CDR3 protein: CASSSTSGRHSEQFF; CDR3 DNA: TGTGCCAGCAGCTCAACTAGCGGGAGGCACTCTGAGCAGTTCTTC; D gene: TRBD2; J gene: TRBJ2-1; clone size: .; V gene: TRBV11-3
CDR3 protein: CSVDVGIEQFF; CDR3 DNA: TGCAGCGTTGATGTGGGGATTGAGCAGTTCTTC; D gene: .; J gene: TRBJ2-1; clone size: .; V gene: TRBV29-1
CDR3 protein: CASSSGLAAYEQYF; CDR3 DNA: TGTGCCAGCAGCTCTGGGCTAGCTGCCTACGAGCAGTACTTC; D gene: .; J gene: TRBJ2-7; clone size: .; V gene: TRBV5-4
CDR3 protein: CASSEWGVTGELFF; CDR3 DNA: TGCGCCAGCAGTGAATGGGGGGTCACCGGGGAGCTGTTTTTT; D gene: .; J gene: TRBJ2-2; clone size: .; V gene: TRBV10-2
CDR3 protein: CASNPDRGGTEAFF; CDR3 DNA: TGTGCCAGCAACCCAGACAGGGGGGGTACTGAAGCTTTCTTT; D gene: TRBD1; J gene: TRBJ1-1; clone size: .; V gene: TRBV5-5
CDR3 protein: CASSPHLAGAFLYGYTF; CDR3 DNA: TGTGCCAGCAGTCCCCACCTGGCAGGGGCGTTTCTCTATGGCTACACCTTC; D gene: .; J gene: TRBJ1-2; clone size: .; V gene: TRBV2
CDR3 protein: CASSRDRSSYNEQFF; CDR3 DNA: TGTGCCAGCAGTCGGGACAGGAGCTCCTACAATGAGCAGTTCTTC; D gene: TRBD1; J gene: TRBJ2-1; clone size: .; V gene: TRBV6-1
CDR3 protein: CASSELVATDTQYF; CDR3 DNA: TGCGCCAGCAGTGAGTTGGTGGCAACAGATACGCAGTATTTT; D gene: .; J gene: TRBJ2-3; clone size: .; V gene: TRBV10-2